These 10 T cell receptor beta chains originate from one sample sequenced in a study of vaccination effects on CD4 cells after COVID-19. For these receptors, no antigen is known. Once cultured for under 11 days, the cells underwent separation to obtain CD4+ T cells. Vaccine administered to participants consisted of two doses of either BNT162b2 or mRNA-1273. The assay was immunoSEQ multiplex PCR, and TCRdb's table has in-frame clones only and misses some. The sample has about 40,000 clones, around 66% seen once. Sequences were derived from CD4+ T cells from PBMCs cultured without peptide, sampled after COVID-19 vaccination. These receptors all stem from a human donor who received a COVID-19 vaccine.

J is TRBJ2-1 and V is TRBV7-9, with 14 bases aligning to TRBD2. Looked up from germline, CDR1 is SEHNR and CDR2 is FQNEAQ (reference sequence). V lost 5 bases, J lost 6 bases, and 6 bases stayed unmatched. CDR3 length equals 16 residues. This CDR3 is CASSPRGLAGANEQFF. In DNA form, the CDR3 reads TGTGCCAGCAGCCCCAGGGGACTAGCGGGAGCCAATGAGCAGTTCTTC.

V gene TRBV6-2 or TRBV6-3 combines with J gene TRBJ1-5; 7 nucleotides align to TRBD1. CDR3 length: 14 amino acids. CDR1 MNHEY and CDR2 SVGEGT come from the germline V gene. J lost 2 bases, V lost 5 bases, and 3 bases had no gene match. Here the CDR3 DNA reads TGTGCCAGCAGTAAAGGGGGCGGCAATCAGCCCCAGCATTTT. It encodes CASSKGGGNQPQHF.

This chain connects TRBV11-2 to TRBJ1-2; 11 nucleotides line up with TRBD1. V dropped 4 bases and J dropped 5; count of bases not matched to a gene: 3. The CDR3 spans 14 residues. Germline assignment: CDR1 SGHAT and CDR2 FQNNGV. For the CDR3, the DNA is TGTGCCAGCAGCTCCGGGACAGGGGGGTATGGCTACACCTTC. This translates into CASSSGTGGYGYTF.

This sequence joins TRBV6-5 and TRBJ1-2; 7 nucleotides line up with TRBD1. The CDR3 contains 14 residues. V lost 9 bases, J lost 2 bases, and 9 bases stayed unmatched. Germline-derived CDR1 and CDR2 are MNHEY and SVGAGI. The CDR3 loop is CARQPVTGNYGYTF. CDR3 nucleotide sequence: TGTGCCAGACAGCCCGTGACAGGGAACTATGGCTACACCTTC.

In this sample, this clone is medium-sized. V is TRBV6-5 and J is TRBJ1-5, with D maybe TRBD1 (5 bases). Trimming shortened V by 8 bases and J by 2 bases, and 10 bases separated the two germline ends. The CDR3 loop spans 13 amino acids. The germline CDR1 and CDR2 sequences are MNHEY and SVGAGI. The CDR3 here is CASGAGGNQPQHF. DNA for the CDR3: TGTGCCAGCGGGGCGGGCGGCAATCAGCCCCAGCATTTT.

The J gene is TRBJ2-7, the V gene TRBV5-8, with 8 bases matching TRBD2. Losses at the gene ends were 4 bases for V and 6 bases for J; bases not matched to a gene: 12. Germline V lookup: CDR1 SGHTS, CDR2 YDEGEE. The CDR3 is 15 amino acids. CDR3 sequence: CASSTTGTSYREQYF. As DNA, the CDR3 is TGTGCCAGCAGCACCACCGGGACTAGTTATCGCGAGCAGTACTTC.

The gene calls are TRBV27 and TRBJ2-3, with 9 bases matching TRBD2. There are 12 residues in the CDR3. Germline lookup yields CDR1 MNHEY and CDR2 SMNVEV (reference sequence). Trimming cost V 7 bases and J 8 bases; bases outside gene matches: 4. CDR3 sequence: CASTYSGGTQYF. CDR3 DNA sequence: TGTGCCAGCACCTATAGCGGGGGTACGCAGTATTTT.

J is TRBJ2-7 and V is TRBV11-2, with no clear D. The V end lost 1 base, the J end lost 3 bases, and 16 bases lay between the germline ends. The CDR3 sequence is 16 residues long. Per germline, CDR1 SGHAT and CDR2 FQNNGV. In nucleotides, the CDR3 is TGTGCCAGCAGCTTAGTTCCAACCACGCCACTCTACGAGCAGTACTTC. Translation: CASSLVPTTPLYEQYF. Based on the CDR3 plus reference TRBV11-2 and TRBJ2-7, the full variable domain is EAGVAQSPRYKIIEKRQSVAFWCNPISGHATLYWYQQILGQGPKLLIQFQNNGVVDDSQLPKDRFSAERLKGVDSTLKIQPAKLEDSAVYLCASSLVPTTPLYEQYFGPGTRLTVT.

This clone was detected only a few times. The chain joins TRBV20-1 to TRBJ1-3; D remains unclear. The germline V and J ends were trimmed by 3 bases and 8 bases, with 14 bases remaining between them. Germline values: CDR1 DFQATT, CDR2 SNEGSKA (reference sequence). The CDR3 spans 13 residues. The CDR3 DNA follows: TGCAGTGCTAGTTTTACCCCCCAGGACACCATATATTTT. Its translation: CSASFTPQDTIYF.

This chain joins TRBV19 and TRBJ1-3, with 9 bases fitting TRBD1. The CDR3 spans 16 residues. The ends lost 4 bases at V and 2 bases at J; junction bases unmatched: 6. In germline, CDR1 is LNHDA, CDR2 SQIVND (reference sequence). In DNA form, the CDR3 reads TGTGCCAGTAGTACGCGACAGGGGGGTGCTGGAAACACCATATATTTT. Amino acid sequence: CASSTRQGGAGNTIYF.